This T cell receptor beta chain originates from a study of shared clonotypes between healthy human individuals. This clone was observed once. Selected positively for CCR7 and CD45RO-negative, naive CD8 cells excluded terminally differentiated effector memory CD45RA+ cells. Execution of the assay was at deep level. Per the original methods: Junction-only sequences without quality scores were provided by ImmunoSEQ, so filtering was different. Libraries were prepared by immunoSEQ multiplex PCR; TCRdb keeps only in-frame clonotypes and omits some of them. The D gene and trimming were derived from the DNA, and the V and J assignments and clone size from that table. The table shows about 1,900,000 clones, with about 94% occurring only once. CDR1 is LNHNV and CDR2 is YYDKDF in the germline V gene (reference sequence). The CDR3 has 15 amino acids. With V trimmed by 4 bases and J by 4 bases, 7 bases remained unmatched.

The sequenced sample was naive CD8+ T cells sorted from blood. This chain connects TRBV15 to TRBJ2-5; 9 bases are a match to TRBD1. The source of this sequence is a man aged 18 to 30 in good health. CDR3 nucleotides: TGTGCCACCAGCACAGGACAGGGGTGGGGAGAGACCCAGTACTTC. It encodes CATSTGQGWGETQYF.